A selection of T cell receptor beta chains follows, all from one sample in a study of blood T cell repertoires in COVID-19. Here immunoSEQ multiplex PCR was the method, and the copy in TCRdb shows in-frame clones only, minus some. The sample includes about 70,000 clones, about 90% of them seen just once. The material sequenced was peripheral blood. These receptors came from a human donor in a cohort sampled during active COVID-19. Both conserved end residues are part of each CDR3. D genes are given only for firm matches. Size values are once, few and many counts, or a class for expanded clones, and some rows have none.

. | . | TRBJ1-1 | TRBV11-2 | CASSLGQVSTEAFF | TGTGCCAGCAGCTTAGGACAGGTCTCCACTGAAGCTTTCTTT
TRBD2 | . | TRBJ2-1 | TRBV19 | CATHPGGDHNEQFF | TGTGCCACCCATCCGGGGGGGGACCACAATGAGCAGTTCTTC
TRBD2 | . | TRBJ2-5 | TRBV6-2/TRBV6-3 | CASSYWRGTETQYF | TGTGCCAGCAGTTACTGGCGGGGGACGGAGACCCAGTACTTC
. | . | TRBJ1-6 | TRBV28 | CASSQRLTVYNSPLHF | TGTGCCAGCAGTCAACGCTTGACAGTTTATAATTCACCCCTCCACTTT
. | . | TRBJ1-4 | TRBV7-8 | CASSLYSLGAGTTNEKLFF | TGTGCCAGCAGCTTATACTCGTTAGGGGCAGGCACAACTAATGAAAAACTGTTTTTT
. | . | TRBJ1-1 | TRBV19 | CASTWGGPNTEAFF | TGTGCCAGTACTTGGGGCGGCCCGAACACTGAAGCTTTCTTT
. | . | TRBJ2-7 | TRBV7-9 | CASSLPTGTYEQYF | TGTGCCAGCAGCTTACCGACAGGAACCTACGAGCAGTACTTC
TRBD2 | . | TRBJ2-1 | TRBV6-5 | CASRAGGYNEQFF | TGTGCCAGCAGAGCGGGGGGGTACAATGAGCAGTTCTTC
. | once | TRBJ1-2 | TRBV19 | CASSNPRAQGGYTF | TGTGCCAGTAGTAACCCCAGGGCCCAGGGTGGCTACACCTTC
. | . | TRBJ1-3 | TRBV11-2 | CASSSIGGTGNTIYF | TGTGCCAGCAGCTCCATCGGGGGGACCGGAAACACCATATATTTT
. | . | TRBJ1-2 | TRBV5-6 | CASSLGQQPYGYTF | TGTGCCAGCAGCTTGGGGCAACAACCCTATGGCTACACCTTC
. | . | TRBJ1-5 | TRBV12-3/TRBV12-4 | CASSLGEGQPQHF | TGTGCCAGCAGTTTAGGGGAGGGTCAGCCCCAGCATTTT
. | . | TRBJ1-1 | TRBV27 | CASSRRQDIEAFF | TGTGCCAGCAGTCGCCGACAGGACATTGAAGCTTTCTTT
. | . | TRBJ1-2 | TRBV28 | CASSVGVPYGYTF | TGTGCCAGCAGCGTAGGAGTGCCCTATGGCTACACCTTC
. | . | TRBJ1-1 | TRBV9 | CASSTLTEAFF | TGTGCCAGCAGCACTTTAACTGAAGCTTTCTTT
. | . | TRBJ1-5 | TRBV27 | CASSFTGRNQPQHF | TGTGCCAGCAGTTTTACGGGTCGCAATCAGCCCCAGCATTTT
. | . | TRBJ2-7 | TRBV19 | CATRVVWTVPYEQYF | TGTGCCACCCGAGTGGTGTGGACAGTGCCCTACGAGCAGTACTTC
. | . | TRBJ2-7 | TRBV3-1/TRBV3-2 | CASSQWQGYEQYF | TGTGCCAGCAGCCAATGGCAGGGGTACGAGCAGTACTTC
. | . | TRBJ1-1 | TRBV14 | CASSQAETADPEDTEAFF | TGTGCCAGCAGCCAAGCAGAAACAGCCGACCCAGAAGACACTGAAGCTTTCTTT
. | . | TRBJ2-7 | TRBV4-3 | CASSHRQGGYEQYF | TGCGCCAGCAGCCATCGCCAGGGAGGATACGAGCAGTACTTC
TRBD1 | . | TRBJ2-7 | TRBV19 | CASSPVGQGYEQYF | TGTGCCAGTAGCCCCGTGGGACAGGGCTACGAGCAGTACTTC